These T cell receptor beta chains were read from a single sample in a study of T cell responses to AZD1222 COVID-19 vaccine. Some clones are missing from TCRdb's copy, which holds only in-frame ones; the method was immunoSEQ multiplex PCR. The data contain about 180,000 clones, 90% of them singletons. The sequenced sample was peripheral blood, obtained on day 0 of AZD1222 vaccination. The receptors originated from an adult in good health. Each CDR3 is given with its conserved first and last residue. Fields, in order: clone size, J gene, V gene, D gene, CDR3 DNA, CDR3 protein. The D gene is left open where the match is weak. A row's size may be missing; if present it is once, few, many or a size class.

>NA|TRBJ1-1|TRBV5-5|NA
TGTGCCAGCAGCTTGCTAATAACAGGGAACACTGAAGCTTTCTTT
CASSLLITGNTEAFF
>once|TRBJ1-2|TRBV9|NA
TGTGCCAGCAGCGTAGCCCTAAAGTCTGGCTACACCTTC
CASSVALKSGYTF
>NA|TRBJ2-7|TRBV7-9|TRBD2
TGTGCCAGCAGCCCACTGGGCGGGGGGGACTCCTACGAGCAGTACTTC
CASSPLGGGDSYEQYF
>NA|TRBJ2-3|TRBV29-1|NA
TGCAGCGTCGGAGGGGGGGCTCGGATTAACGGAGATACGCAGTATTTT
CSVGGGARINGDTQYF
>NA|TRBJ1-5|TRBV5-1|TRBD1
TGCGCCAGCAGCTGGGGACAGGGGACCAATCAGCCCCAGCATTTT
CASSWGQGTNQPQHF
>NA|TRBJ1-1|TRBV5-5|NA
TGTGCCAGCAGCTTGCCGTCGGGCACTGAAGCTTTCTTT
CASSLPSGTEAFF
>NA|TRBJ2-3|TRBV27|TRBD2
TGTGCCAGCACTGCCCTTAGCGGGGGGAATAGGGATACGCAGTATTTT
CASTALSGGNRDTQYF
>once|TRBJ1-5|TRBV12-3/TRBV12-4|NA
TGTGCCAGCAGTTTAACAGGGAGTCAGCCCCAGCATTTT
CASSLTGSQPQHF
>NA|TRBJ2-3|TRBV12-3/TRBV12-4|NA
TGTGCCAGCAATCCCTTAGGAGATACGCAGTATTTT
CASNPLGDTQYF
>NA|TRBJ2-1|TRBV5-4|NA
TGTGCCAGCAGCGGGACCGGGGGATCCTACAATGAGCAGTTCTTC
CASSGTGGSYNEQFF
>NA|TRBJ2-7|TRBV29-1|TRBD1
TGCAGCGTTGGTGGCAGGGGGCCGCGCGAGCAGTACTTC
CSVGGRGPREQYF
>once|TRBJ2-4|TRBV9|NA
TGTGCCAGCAGCGTTAGGGACTCCGCATGGGAAAACATTCAGTACTTC
CASSVRDSAWENIQYF
>NA|TRBJ2-1|TRBV7-2|NA
TGTGCCAGCAGCCAGACCGGGACGCGTTTGCACAATGAGCAGTTCTTC
CASSQTGTRLHNEQFF
>NA|TRBJ2-7|TRBV5-5|NA
TGTGCCAGCAACCGGGGGGGACAGGCTTGGTACGAGCAGTACTTC
CASNRGGQAWYEQYF
>once|TRBJ2-7|TRBV11-2|NA
TGTGCCAGCAGCTTGCACTACGAGCAGTACTTC
CASSLHYEQYF
>NA|TRBJ1-1|TRBV28|TRBD1
TGTGCCAGCAGTTTAGCAGGGGGCTGGTTCACTGAAGCTTTCTTT
CASSLAGGWFTEAFF
>NA|TRBJ1-3|TRBV7-2|NA
TGTGCCAGCAGCCCCAGTGGGGGGAACGGGGCCATATATTTT
CASSPSGGNGAIYF
>NA|TRBJ2-7|TRBV19|TRBD1
TGTGCCAGTAGTCGGACAGGGACCTACGAGCAGTACTTC
CASSRTGTYEQYF
>NA|TRBJ1-6|TRBV6-2/TRBV6-3|NA
TGTGCCAGCAGTTACGACCGACGGGGAAATTCACCCCTCCACTTT
CASSYDRRGNSPLHF
>NA|TRBJ1-6|TRBV4-2|TRBD1
TGTGCCAGCAGCCAAGATACCTCGGAGGGACAGGGGTTTCGAGCCCTCCACTTT
CASSQDTSEGQGFRALHF
>NA|TRBJ1-3|TRBV30|NA
TGTGCCCATTCCGGGGGGTACTCTGGAAACACCATATATTTT
CAHSGGYSGNTIYF
>once|TRBJ2-3|TRBV28|NA
TGTGCCAGCACCCTAGGACTGGAAGGTGATACGCAGTATTTT
CASTLGLEGDTQYF
>NA|TRBJ2-1|TRBV4-1|NA
TGCGCCAGTATCACCCCCCCGAGCTCCTACAATGAGCAGTTCTTC
CASITPPSSYNEQFF
>once|TRBJ1-2|TRBV7-6|NA
TGTGCCAGCAGCCCTCGTGCGACAGCTAACTATGGCTACACCTTC
CASSPRATANYGYTF
>NA|TRBJ1-5|TRBV30|NA
TGTGCCTGGAGTATGGGCAGGGATCAGCCCCAGCATTTT
CAWSMGRDQPQHF
>NA|TRBJ1-2|TRBV4-2|NA
TGTGCCAGCAGCCAAGATCGGATGGGCGTCCCTAACTATGGCTACACCTTC
CASSQDRMGVPNYGYTF
>NA|TRBJ2-7|TRBV6-6|NA
TGTGCCAGCAGTCGAGATGGGGGTGCCTACGAGCAGTACTTC
CASSRDGGAYEQYF
>NA|TRBJ1-1|TRBV18|NA
TGTGCCAGCTCCCAAGCGAGGGTGAACACTGAAGCTTTCTTT
CASSQARVNTEAFF
>NA|TRBJ2-7|TRBV18|NA
TGTGCCAGCTCGCAAAGCGACCGGCGGGGGCCCTTTTCCGAGCAGTACTTC
CASSQSDRRGPFSEQYF
>NA|TRBJ1-6|TRBV11-3|NA
TGTGCCAGCAGCTTACTAAACAATAATTCACCCCTCCACTTT
CASSLLNNNSPLHF
>NA|TRBJ2-7|TRBV18|NA
TGTGCCAGCTCAAGGCAGGACGCCTACGAGCAGTACTTC
CASSRQDAYEQYF
>NA|TRBJ2-1|TRBV27|NA
TGTGCCAGCAGTTTATCGGTCGGGCAGGACAATGAGCAGTTCTTC
CASSLSVGQDNEQFF
>NA|TRBJ1-5|TRBV30|NA
TGTGCCTGGAGTCCCGACGACGATCAGCCCCAGCATTTT
CAWSPDDDQPQHF
>NA|TRBJ1-5|TRBV30|NA
TGTGCCTGGACGGGAAATAGCAATCAGCCCCAGCATTTT
CAWTGNSNQPQHF
>few|TRBJ1-1|TRBV28|NA
TGTGCCAGCAGTACCCGACACTTGAACACTGAAGCTTTCTTT
CASSTRHLNTEAFF
>NA|TRBJ2-1|TRBV5-8|NA
TGTGCCAGCAGCTTCGATGGAGACGACTACAATGAGCAGTTCTTC
CASSFDGDDYNEQFF
>once|TRBJ2-1|TRBV29-1|NA
TGCAGCGTTGGGAGACCGACTTTAAATGAGCAGTTCTTC
CSVGRPTLNEQFF
>few|TRBJ1-5|TRBV28|TRBD1
TGTGCCAGCAGTTTCTTAGGACAGGGGGTCCAGCCCCAGCATTTT
CASSFLGQGVQPQHF
>NA|TRBJ2-5|TRBV3-1/TRBV3-2|TRBD1
TGTGCCAGCAGCCAAGAGTATGACAGGGGTAAAGAGACCCAGTACTTC
CASSQEYDRGKETQYF
>NA|TRBJ1-1|TRBV3-1/TRBV3-2|NA
TGTGCCAGCAGCCGCCGACAGGACCTGAACACTGAAGCTTTCTTT
CASSRRQDLNTEAFF
>once|TRBJ1-2|TRBV28|NA
TGTGCCAGCAGAGGGACTGACCAAAGAAGAGCTAACTATGGCTACACCTTC
CASRGTDQRRANYGYTF
>NA|TRBJ2-2|TRBV7-9|NA
TGTGCCAGCATGAACCGCTTTGCCGTATTTGATACCACCGGGGAGCTGTTTTTT
CASMNRFAVFDTTGELFF
>once|TRBJ2-7|TRBV15|NA
TGTGCCACCAGCAGGGGCGGGGTAGCCTACGAGCAGTACTTC
CATSRGGVAYEQYF
>few|TRBJ1-1|TRBV30|TRBD1
TGTGCCTGGAATCCACGGACAGGGAGGACTGAAGCTTTCTTT
CAWNPRTGRTEAFF
>NA|TRBJ1-1|TRBV11-3|NA
TGTGCCAGCAGCTTAGGGGGGAACACTGAAGCTTTCTTT
CASSLGGNTEAFF
>NA|TRBJ1-1|TRBV4-1|TRBD1
TGCGCCAGCAGCCCCGAAGGGGGACAGGGCGTCTTTGAAGCTTTCTTT
CASSPEGGQGVFEAFF
>NA|TRBJ1-6|TRBV21-1|NA
TGTGCCAGCAGCAAAGGGGGGGGCAGGTGCCGGTCACCCCTCCACTTT
CASSKGGGRCRSPLHF
>NA|TRBJ2-1|TRBV28|TRBD1
TGTGCCAGCAGTTTATCGATAACAGGGGGGACCTACAATGAGCAGTTCTTC
CASSLSITGGTYNEQFF
>NA|TRBJ2-3|TRBV19|NA
TGTGCCAGTAGTAGGGGGTACACAGATACGCAGTATTTT
CASSRGYTDTQYF
>NA|TRBJ2-3|TRBV6-5|NA
TGTGCCAGCAATCACAGGGCTAGCACAGATACGCAGTATTTT
CASNHRASTDTQYF
>NA|TRBJ1-6|TRBV27|NA
TGTGCCAGCAGTTTATCGGACGGTTCACCCCTCCACTTT
CASSLSDGSPLHF
>NA|TRBJ1-5|TRBV29-1|TRBD1
TGCAGCGTGGGGGGACAGGGGGAGGCTTATAGCAATCAGCCCCAGCATTTT
CSVGGQGEAYSNQPQHF
>NA|TRBJ1-2|TRBV29-1|NA
TGCAGCGTTGAAGCCCGGTCCCATGGCTACACCTTC
CSVEARSHGYTF
>NA|TRBJ1-5|TRBV4-1|NA
TGCGCCAGCAGCCAAGTCCTTCAAACAGGCAATCAGCCCCAGCATTTT
CASSQVLQTGNQPQHF
>NA|TRBJ1-3|TRBV10-2|TRBD1
TGCGCCAGCAGTGGCCTACAGGGGGCCTCTGGAAACACCATATATTTT
CASSGLQGASGNTIYF